A selection of T cell receptor beta chains follows, all from one sample in a study of identical twins. Via MiXCR, TCRdb re-called the 5' RACE reads, giving one row per CDR3 protein. This sample has about 520,000 distinct CDR3 sequences; roughly 21% occur once, and the top ten carry 0.91%. Separately, the same data were catalogued under a study of T cells expressing NK-cell markers.

The material sequenced was CD4+ T cells sorted from blood. Every receptor here comes from a woman under 30 in good health. CDR3s include the opening cysteine and the closing phenylalanine or tryptophan. The order of the fields is J gene, V gene, D gene, clone size, CDR3 length, CDR3 DNA, CDR3 protein. The D gene is left open where the match is weak. Part of the rows lack a size; the others show once, few, many or a class for expanded clones.

>TRBJ2-1|TRBV3-1|TRBD2|.|18
TGTGCCTTCAGTCCAAGGACTAGCGGGGGGCGTTCCTACAATGAGCAGTTCTTC
CAFSPRTSGGRSYNEQFF
>TRBJ1-5|TRBV7-6|.|few|13
TGTGCCAGCAGCTTACGGATCAATCAGCCCCAGCATTTT
CASSLRINQPQHF
>TRBJ1-5|TRBV6-1|.|.|14
TGTGCCAGCAGACTAACAGCGAGCAATCAGCCCCAGCATTTT
CASRLTASNQPQHF
>TRBJ2-1|TRBV11-2|TRBD2|.|16
TGTGCCAGCAGCTTCTCTGGACTAGCGGGTATGGGTGAGCAGTTCTTC
CASSFSGLAGMGEQFF
>TRBJ2-7|TRBV5-1|TRBD1|.|15
TGCGCCAGCAGCAGGGGGAGGGACAGGGGCTACGAGCAGTACTTC
CASSRGRDRGYEQYF
>TRBJ1-1|TRBV9|.|few|13
TGTGCCAGCAGCGAACAGCAGAACACTGAAGCTTTCTTT
CASSEQQNTEAFF
>TRBJ1-1|TRBV2|.|once|13
TGTGCCAGCATCTCCAATCCGAACACTGAAGCTTTCTTT
CASISNPNTEAFF
>TRBJ2-7|TRBV20-1|TRBD1|few|14
TGCAGTGCTAGAGACCCCGGACAGGGAGGCGAGCAGTACTTC
CSARDPGQGGEQYF
>TRBJ2-5|TRBV29-1|.|few|13
TGCAGCGTTGATCGCGGGATCTCCAGGACCCAGTACTTC
CSVDRGISRTQYF
>TRBJ1-2|TRBV20-1|.|.|13
TGCAGTGCTAGACGGGGGCCCGGCTATGGCTACACCTTC
CSARRGPGYGYTF
>TRBJ2-3|TRBV20-1|TRBD2|.|14
TGCAGTGCGTCAGATGCGGGAGGGTGGGATACGCAGTATTTT
CSASDAGGWDTQYF
>TRBJ2-7|TRBV20-1|.|.|15
TGCAGTGCTAGAGTCAGTGGTGGCCGTGGGGGCGAGCAGTACTTC
CSARVSGGRGGEQYF